This T cell receptor beta chain was documented in a study of T cell repertoires in cytomegalovirus infection. TCRdb re-derived calls from the reads in MiXCR, one entry per CDR3 protein. The sample carries about 260,000 distinct CDR3 sequences, roughly 10% recorded once. At least ten counts were recorded for this clonotype. Trimming left V 2 bases short and J 0 bases short, with 4 bases between. The CDR3 is 13 residues long. In germline, CDR1 is SGHTA, CDR2 FQGNSA. The sample taken for sequencing was PBMCs. The chain uses TRBV7-2 and TRBJ2-5; D unresolved. The TCR was taken from a human donor in good health (CMV status not recorded). Some clones in this sample may be carry-over from other donors' samples. Here the CDR3 reads CASSLRYQETQYF. The CDR3 DNA is TGTGCCAGCAGCTTACGGTACCAAGAGACCCAGTACTTC.